The 5 T cell receptor beta chains reported below all come from one sample, sequenced in a study of T-cell memory formation after mild COVID-19. TCRdb reprocessed the 5' RACE reads with MiXCR, giving one entry per CDR3 protein. The table includes 250,000 to 300,000 distinct CDR3 sequences, 7.5% to 9.5% detected once. Sequenced input: PBMCs or a T cell subset sorted from them (not recorded which). The receptors shown here come from a young man who had mild COVID-19 (a few samples of this study predate the infection). Cell type and time point are not known.

In this sample, this clonotype turned up a few times. The chain combines TRBV20-1 with TRBJ1-2, with D unresolved. V was clipped by 0 bases and J by 5 bases, with 16 bases between them. Germline loops: CDR1 DFQATT, CDR2 SNEGSKA (reference sequence). The CDR3 runs 15 residues. The CDR3 sequence: CSARDRASARYGYTF. CDR3 sequence (DNA): TGCAGTGCTAGAGATAGGGCATCGGCGCGGTATGGCTACACCTTC.

A few counts support this clonotype. The rearrangement uses TRBV9 and TRBJ2-3, with 9 nucleotides matching TRBD2. V lost 3 bases to trimming and J lost 2 bases; unmatched junction nucleotides: 7. CDR1 and CDR2 (germline): SGDLS, YYNGEE. The CDR3 extends over 16 amino acids. Written as DNA, the CDR3 is TGTGCCAGCAGCGACGGGACTAGCCGAGTCACAGATACGCAGTATTTT. It specifies CASSDGTSRVTDTQYF. The variable domain in full, with the rest retrieved from reference TRBV9 and TRBJ2-3, is DSGVTQTPKHLITATGQRVTLRCSPRSGDLSVYWYQQSLDQGLQFLIQYYNGEERAKGNILERFSAQQFPDLHSELNLSSLELGDSALYFCASSDGTSRVTDTQYFGPGTRLTVL.

This clonotype has ten or more counts. V and J are TRBV27 and TRBJ2-3, with 11 bases matching TRBD2. CDR1 and CDR2 (germline): MNHEY, SMNVEV (reference sequence). This CDR3 spans 15 amino acids. Trimming cost V 5 bases and J 4 bases; bases outside gene matches: 5. Written as DNA, the CDR3 is TGTGCCAGCAGTATAGCGGGGGGGCCTCCAGATACGCAGTATTTT. Translated: CASSIAGGPPDTQYF.

V and J are TRBV28 and TRBJ2-7; unclear D gene. CDR3 size: 14 residues. V shed 1 base and J shed 6 bases, with 13 bases lying between them. Germline CDR1 is MDHEN and CDR2 is SYDVKM. In DNA form, the CDR3 reads TGTGCCAGCAGTTTATATGTACACTCGCGCGAGCAGTACGTC. Encoded protein: CASSLYVHSREQYV.

This clonotype was seen more than once but under ten times. The genes are TRBV20-1 and TRBJ2-3; 10 bases agree with TRBD2. The V gene end was trimmed by 4 bases and the J gene end by 8 bases; junction bases not matched to a gene: 15. Germline V CDR1 and CDR2: DFQATT, SNEGSKA (reference sequence). CDR3 length equals 16 residues. CDR3 sequence reads: CSATRTSGHNTATQYF. The DNA for the CDR3 is TGCAGTGCTACCCGGACTAGCGGACACAACACGGCTACGCAGTATTTT.